This TCR beta chain was obtained from a study of T cells after yellow fever vaccination (dated by TCRdb to about 2019). Regarding the research as a whole: The SMART-Seq v4 Ultra Low Input RNA kit was used to prepare libraries from fractions with low cell numbers. Bulk TCR alpha and beta repertoires were sequenced longitudinally to track T-cell clones before and after primary and booster YFV17D yellow fever vaccination. Two healthy male donors, one aged 18 to 29 and one aged 30 to 40 years, made up the cohort. Blood was collected at multiple timepoints before and after primary and secondary immunization, and bulk PBMC replicates and cell subsets were isolated. Overall results and qualifications from the work: Because the study included only a couple of donors, the extent to which the findings can be generalized is limited. Computational filtering was needed because FACS-sorted repertoires could contain abundant contaminating clonotypes from the bulk population. A small share of clonotypes occurred in both CD4 and CD8 compartments, likely arising from convergent recombination. Compared with the primary T-cell response, the secondary T-cell response was faster but weaker, reaching its peak on day 5 rather than on day 15. Most clones expanded after primary vaccination were re-detected after the booster (around 96% of CD4 and around nine tenths of CD8), suggesting broad memory maintenance.

This specimen's treatment or condition label, interpreted: live attenuated yellow fever vaccine strain. At each blood-draw timepoint, two biological replicates of bulk PBMCs were obtained. PBMCs were isolated from peripheral blood using a standard Ficoll-Paque protocol. RNA was extracted with TriZol from bulk PBMCs, CD4 and CD8 fractions, and dextramer-positive and dextramer-negative fractions. TCR cDNA was synthesized by 5'RACE template switching, which introduced a universal primer site and unique molecular identifiers. cDNA synthesis was primed from both the TCR alpha and TCR beta constant segments. Two PCR steps were used to amplify libraries, with sample barcodes and sequencing adapters being added in the second step. Sequencing of libraries was performed on Illumina HiSeq 2500 (2x100 bp) or NovaSeq (2x150 bp). In the authors' own workflow: MIGEC was used to demultiplex reads and collapse the reads into UMI consensus sequences, and MiXCR was used for V(D)J alignment. Vaccine-responding clonotypes were identified with edgeR using replicate PBMC samples, with FDR below 0.01 and a log2 fold change above 5 up to day 15 being required. CD4 or CD8 identity was assigned to each bulk clonotype according to whether the clonotype was present at higher abundance in the sequenced CD4 repertoire or the sequenced CD8 repertoire. The public reads were run again by TCRdb, first through fastp at Q25 and then through MiXCR, and only productive beta chains were kept. Each record represents a unique CDR3 protein, reported with the most common genes and DNA among its rows. These V and J calls are TCRdb output, not the study's own analysis. The sample has roughly 340,000 distinct CDR3 sequences on record, 8% to 10% of them singletons. The ten largest clones represent roughly 18% of the sample.

This clonotype was recorded many times. Its antigen remains undetermined. No base-level quality is on record; no much larger clone is a single base apart. This TCR derives from a man aged 18 to 29 who received the YFV17D yellow fever vaccine. The input for sequencing was PBMCs, taken on the day of the first yellow fever vaccination.

The CDR3 region has the sequence CASSLSGGKETQYF. Read as DNA, the sequence is TGCGCCAGCAGCTTGAGCGGGGGGAAAGAGACCCAGTACTTC. This sequence uses TRBV5-1 and TRBJ2-5; 9 bases in the junction line up with TRBD2. The CDR3 runs 14 residues from the cysteine to the phenylalanine. The CDR3 DNA has 42 bases and is translated from base 1. V trim: 1 base; J trim: 3 bases; unmatched bases: 1. Taken from the germline V gene, the CDR1 and CDR2 loops are SGHRS and YFSETQ.